The 27 T cell receptor beta chains presented below share a single source sample, sequenced in a study of post-analysis software for immune sequencing data. Study-level points and caveats: Five TRBV segments (TRBV5-6, TRBV5-1 and TRBV20-1 among them) occurred more frequently in patients than in controls.

These receptors' antigens are unknown. TCR beta libraries were prepared from cDNA with unique molecular identifiers. TCRdb reprocessed the PCR reads via MiXCR and lists one record per CDR3 protein. The data contain 550,000 to 700,000 distinct CDR3 sequences, roughly 40% of them singletons. Sequencing was carried out using blood. These receptors were obtained from a girl aged 5-17 years with multiple sclerosis.

This CDR3 reads CASSEYGGWDTEAFF. In DNA form, the CDR3 reads TGTGCCAGCAGTGAATACGGGGGATGGGACACTGAAGCTTTCTTT. V usage is TRBV25-1 and J usage is TRBJ1-1; D might be TRBD1 (5 bases). The length of the CDR3 is 15 residues. Germline CDR1 is MGHDK and CDR2 is SYGVNS. Trimming shortened V by 0 bases and J by 3 bases, and 11 bases separated the two germline ends.

This clonotype was detected only a few times. The genes are TRBV5-6 and TRBJ2-7, with D possibly matching TRBD1 (5 bases). V lost 3 bases and J 0 bases, leaving 7 bases between the germline ends. CDR1 is SGHDT and CDR2 is YYEEEE in the germline V gene. The CDR3 has 13 residues. CDR3 bases: TGTGCCAGCAGCTCGGACATCTCCTACGAGCAGTACTTC. It yields the protein CASSSDISYEQYF.

This chain uses TRBV4-2 with TRBJ2-1; 7 bases agree with TRBD2. The germline V gene has CDR1 LGHNA and CDR2 YNFKEQ. The CDR3 sequence is 13 residues long. V trimming: 6 bases; J trimming: 7 bases; junction bases outside the gene matches: 6. This CDR3 is CASRGGGWNEQFF. CDR3 in DNA: TGTGCCAGCAGGGGCGGGGGTTGGAATGAGCAGTTCTTC.

The J gene is TRBJ2-7, the V gene TRBV12-3 or TRBV12-4, with 12 bases lining up with TRBD1. The J segment lost 6 bases and the V segment lost 4 bases, leaving 7 bases of the junction unmatched. The CDR3 has 15 residues. As DNA, the CDR3 is TGTGCCAGCAGTTCGCCCGGGACAGGGGGCGGCGAGCAGTACTTC. Translation gives CASSSPGTGGGEQYF.

V is TRBV7-6 and J is TRBJ2-5, with D possibly TRBD1 on 5 matching bases. The end of the DNA fits TRBJ2-7 better, so the J call may be wrong. Germline V lookup: CDR1 SGHVS, CDR2 FNYEAQ. The CDR3 is made up of 14 amino acids. Here the CDR3 DNA reads TGTGCCAGCAGCCTCCTTGCGGACACCTACGAGCAGTACTTC. This encodes CASSLLADTYEQYF.

As to this clonotype: The conserved closing phenylalanine or tryptophan is absent in this CDR3, likely reflecting a read error. The V and J genes are TRBV20-1 and TRBJ2-3, with 12 bases matching TRBD2. The CDR3 is 17 residues long. Trimming cost V 6 bases and J 0 bases; bases outside gene matches: 10. The germline V gene encodes CDR1 DFQATT and CDR2 SNEGSKA (reference sequence). CDR3 DNA sequence: TGCAGTGCAAGATGGCGACTAGCGGGGGTCAGCACAGATACGCAGTATTGT. It yields the protein CSARWRLAGVSTDTQYC.

A word on this clonotype: Compared with germline, one end of the junction differs, possibly owing to a read error. CDR3 bases: TGTGCCAGCAGTTCGAGGGGTGGGGAGCACTCCTACAAGCAGTACTTC. Translation gives CASSSRGGEHSYKQYF. The chain links TRBV12-3 or TRBV12-4 to TRBJ2-7; D possibly matches TRBD1 or TRBD2 (5 bases each). This CDR3 comprises 16 residues.

As concerns this clonotype: At one end the junction does not follow the germline gene, possibly because of a read error. J is TRBJ1-2 and V is TRBV12-3 or TRBV12-4; D might be TRBD1 (6 bases). CDR3 length equals 17 residues. The CDR3: CVSSLSSTGLYTKGYTF. The CDR3, as DNA: TGTGTCAGCAGCCTGAGTTCGACAGGCCTCTACACAAAGGGCTACACCTTC.

This clonotype has a handful of counts. The chain is built from TRBV12-3 or TRBV12-4 and TRBJ2-1, with D hard to call. This CDR3 has 12 residues. V lost 2 bases, J lost 8 bases, and 7 bases lay in between. In DNA, the CDR3 is TGTGCCAGCAGTTTACGGAGCGATGAGCAGTTCTTC. Translating gives CASSLRSDEQFF.

V and J are TRBV7-2 and TRBJ2-3; 9 bases fit TRBD2. The CDR3 sequence is 16 residues long. The junction had 4 bases not matched to a gene; V was cut back by 3 bases and J by 0 bases. Germline CDR1 is SGHTA and CDR2 is FQGNSA. CDR3 DNA: TGTGCCAGCAGCTTCCCGACTAGCGGAAGCACAGATACGCAGTATTTT. It encodes CASSFPTSGSTDTQYF.

The chain couples TRBV6-5 to TRBJ1-6, with TRBD1 matching over 8 bases. This CDR3 is built from 16 residues. J was trimmed by 4 bases and V by 5 bases; bases with no gene match: 7. Germline V CDR1 and CDR2: MNHEY, SVGAGI. The CDR3 DNA reads as TGTGCCAGCAGTACAAGGACAGGGTATTATAATTCACCCCTCCACTTT. It is translated as CASSTRTGYYNSPLHF.

CDR3 loop: CASSQASGANVLTF. The DNA of the CDR3 is TGTGCCAGCAGCCAAGCTTCTGGGGCCAACGTCCTGACTTTC. The chain recombines TRBV3-1 with TRBJ2-6; D is uncertain. V gave up 1 base and J gave up 1 base, with 2 bases separating them. Germline V gene data show CDR1 as LGHDT and CDR2 as YNNKEL (reference sequence). CDR3 length: 14 residues.

The chain recombines TRBV6-6 with TRBJ1-1; D is undetermined. CDR3 size: 16 residues. The germline CDR1 and CDR2 sequences are MNHNY and SVGAGI (reference sequence). V was trimmed by 2 bases and J by 0 bases, leaving 13 bases between them. CDR3 bases: TGTGCCAGCAGTTACGTCCCCCGAGGAATGAACACTGAAGCTTTCTTT. Translation: CASSYVPRGMNTEAFF.

V gene TRBV27 combines with J gene TRBJ1-2; 7 bases are shared with TRBD1. The CDR3 contains 12 residues. Germline values: CDR1 MNHEY, CDR2 SMNVEV (reference sequence). The junction had 5 bases not matched to a gene; V was cut back by 6 bases and J by 7 bases. This chain's CDR3 is CASRTTGVGYTF. The CDR3 DNA follows: TGTGCCAGCAGGACCACAGGGGTTGGCTACACCTTC.

This clonotype was seen a handful of times. V is TRBV9 and J is TRBJ2-7, with D possibly being TRBD1 (6 bases). Germline lookup yields CDR1 SGDLS and CDR2 YYNGEE. V shed 4 bases and J shed 4 bases, with 24 bases lying between them. The CDR3 covers 17 residues. In DNA, the CDR3 is TGTGCCAGCAGCCCCCAGGGGTCGGTCACCGTGGGATACGAGCAGTACTTC. Translation: CASSPQGSVTVGYEQYF.

The chain joins TRBV5-6 to TRBJ2-7, with 10 nucleotides matching TRBD2. CDR3 length equals 16 residues. Trimming at V came to 4 bases and at J to 2 bases, leaving 9 bases not matched to a gene. Germline CDR1 SGHDT, CDR2 YYEEEE. CDR3 region: CASSKTTSGTPYEQYF. The CDR3 region has the DNA TGTGCCAGCAGCAAGACTACTAGCGGGACGCCCTACGAGCAGTACTTC. Variable domain in full (rest from reference TRBV5-6 and TRBJ2-7): DAGVTQSPTHLIKTRGQQVTLRCSPKSGHDTVSWYQQALGQGPQFIFQYYEEEERQRGNFPDRFSGHQFPNYSSELNVNALLLGDSALYLCASSKTTSGTPYEQYFGPGTRLTVT.

The rearrangement uses TRBV6-1 and TRBJ2-7, with D maybe TRBD2 (6 bases). The CDR3 loop spans 15 amino acids. CDR1 is MNHNS, CDR2 SASEGT, per germline. V lost 7 bases to trimming and J lost 2 bases, with 18 bases between them. DNA for the CDR3: TGTGCCAGCAACCCCGAGCGGGCGATAACCTACGAGCAGTACTTC. As protein: CASNPERAITYEQYF.

The chain links TRBV6-4 to TRBJ2-1, with D perhaps TRBD1 (5 bases). This CDR3 is 14 amino acids long. V was cut by 3 bases and J by 8 bases, with 14 bases left in between. Germline V CDR1 and CDR2: MRHNA, SNTAGT. The CDR3 loop is CASSDSASRDEQFF. The CDR3 DNA is TGTGCCAGCAGTGATAGTGCGTCCAGGGATGAGCAGTTCTTC.

The chain has TRBV4-1 and TRBJ2-5; D ambiguous. The CDR3 contains 14 residues. V dropped 3 bases and J dropped 2 bases, with 10 bases sitting between them. Germline V gene lookup returns CDR1 MGHRA and CDR2 YSYEKL. CDR3 residues: CASSHLLDQETQYF. The CDR3 DNA sequence: TGCGCCAGCAGCCACCTCCTAGATCAAGAGACCCAGTACTTC.

The V call is TRBV27, the J call TRBJ2-5, with D perhaps TRBD1 (6 bases). Trimming pared 4 bases from V and 1 base from J, leaving 13 bases between. Germline-derived CDR1 and CDR2 are MNHEY and SMNVEV (reference sequence). The CDR3 runs to 15 residues. The CDR3 DNA reads TGTGCCAGCAGTTCCCTCGGGACATCCCAAGAGACCCAGTACTTC. This sequence encodes CASSSLGTSQETQYF.

The chain carries TRBV12-3 or TRBV12-4 and TRBJ2-7, with 7 positions matching TRBD2. V was pared by 8 bases and J by 1 base, with 5 bases of the junction left unmatched. The CDR3 contains 13 residues. CDR3: CASSDGGSYEQYF. CDR3 nucleotides: TGTGCCAGCTCGGACGGGGGGTCCTACGAGCAGTACTTC.

This clonotype was counted only a few times. The J gene is TRBJ2-6, the V gene TRBV7-3; D gene uncertain. Looked up from germline, CDR1 is SGHTA and CDR2 is FQGTGA. CDR3 length: 14 residues. Trimming removed 3 bases at V and 4 bases at J, with 7 bases between. The CDR3 region is CASSFQAGANVLTF. The CDR3 region has the DNA TGTGCCAGCAGCTTCCAAGCGGGGGCCAACGTCCTGACTTTC. The variable domain in full, with the rest retrieved from reference TRBV7-3 and TRBJ2-6, is GAGVSQTPSNKVTEKGKYVELRCDPISGHTALYWYRQSLGQGPEFLIYFQGTGAADDSGLPNDRFFAVRPEGSVSTLKIQRTERGDSAVYLCASSFQAGANVLTFGAGSRLTVL.

V gene TRBV29-1 combines with J gene TRBJ2-5; D not resolved. The V end lost 0 bases, the J end lost 12 bases, and 14 bases lay between the germline ends. Germline CDR1 SQVTM, CDR2 ANQGSEA. The CDR3 spans 12 residues. CDR3 nucleotides: TGCAGCGTTGAAGAGGGCGACGCGGTTGAGTACTTC. This codes for CSVEEGDAVEYF.

This clonotype was seen only once. The chain has TRBV28 and TRBJ1-2; possible D gene TRBD1, 5 bases. Germline assignment: CDR1 MDHEN and CDR2 SYDVKM. The CDR3 extends over 15 amino acids. V lost 7 bases and J lost 5, with 20 bases in between. The DNA for the CDR3 is TGTGCCAGCACCTTAATGCTTGGGGCCCTATATGGCTACACCTTC. Its protein product is CASTLMLGALYGYTF.

The V and J genes are TRBV5-1 and TRBJ2-6; D not resolved. Deletions cut 4 bases from V and 6 bases from J, with 8 bases between. Per germline, CDR1 SGHRS and CDR2 YFSETQ. CDR3 size: 13 residues. Here the CDR3 reads CASSDLEANVLTF. The CDR3 DNA reads TGCGCCAGCAGCGACTTGGAGGCCAACGTCCTGACTTTC.

The V call is TRBV6-5, the J call TRBJ1-4; D not resolved. Trimming took 8 bases from V and 8 from J, leaving 12 bases between them. The CDR3 is made up of 12 amino acids. Germline assignment: CDR1 MNHEY and CDR2 SVGAGI. Written as DNA, the CDR3 is TGTGCCAGCGGCGCGATGGGGGAAAAACTGTTTTTT. It specifies CASGAMGEKLFF.

This clonotype has only a few counts. V is TRBV27 and J is TRBJ2-3, with no clear D. The CDR3 length is 13 residues. Germline lookup yields CDR1 MNHEY and CDR2 SMNVEV (reference sequence). With 6 bases removed from V and 10 bases from J, the gap between germline ends came to 17 bases. The CDR3 spells CASSPILGPSQYF. The CDR3 region has the DNA TGTGCCAGCAGCCCCATATTGGGCCCTTCGCAGTATTTT.